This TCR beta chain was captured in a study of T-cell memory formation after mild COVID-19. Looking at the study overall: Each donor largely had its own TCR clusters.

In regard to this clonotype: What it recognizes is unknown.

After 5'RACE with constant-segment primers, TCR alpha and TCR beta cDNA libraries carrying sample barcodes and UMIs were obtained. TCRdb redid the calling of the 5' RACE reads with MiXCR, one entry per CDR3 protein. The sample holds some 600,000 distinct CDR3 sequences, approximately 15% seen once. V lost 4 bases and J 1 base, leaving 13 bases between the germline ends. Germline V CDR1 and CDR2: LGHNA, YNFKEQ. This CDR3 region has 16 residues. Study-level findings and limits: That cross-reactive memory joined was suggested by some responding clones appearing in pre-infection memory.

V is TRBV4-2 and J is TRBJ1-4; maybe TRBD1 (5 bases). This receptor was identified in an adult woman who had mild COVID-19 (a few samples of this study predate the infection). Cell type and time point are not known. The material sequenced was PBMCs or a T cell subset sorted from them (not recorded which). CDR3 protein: CASSPTTGGTNEKLFF. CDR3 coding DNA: TGTGCCAGCAGCCCTACGACGGGGGGAACTAATGAAAAACTGTTTTTT.